The rows below give T cell receptor beta chains drawn from one sample of a study of CXCR3-negative and CXCR3-positive naive CD8 T cells. TCRdb reprocessed the 5' RACE reads, keeping one entry per CDR3 protein, no DNA. Its table lists 70,000 to 100,000 distinct CDR3 sequences. The sequenced sample consisted of naive CXCR3- CD8+ T cells from blood. The receptors were gathered from a human donor in good health. Some clones in this sample may be carry-over from other donors' samples. Both conserved end residues are part of each CDR3.

CDR3aa,v_gene,j_gene
CASSLAPGQKNIQYF,TRBV5-1,TRBJ2-4
CSADEPGTSGSTYEQYF,TRBV20-1,TRBJ2-7
CASSVIVSVYNEQFF,TRBV6-1,TRBJ2-1
CASSSGWGNTDTQYF,TRBV11-1,TRBJ2-3
CSARGLGTDTQYF,TRBV20-1,TRBJ2-3
CSVEPGTGDEFF,TRBV29-1,TRBJ2-1
CSVWQSYGYTF,TRBV29-1,TRBJ1-2
CASSQSLAGDTGELFF,TRBV3-1,TRBJ2-2
CASSLAGMGAYEQYF,TRBV5-1,TRBJ2-7
CASSHRLAGQYEQYF,TRBV4-2,TRBJ2-7
CASSTGLISYF,TRBV7-9,TRBJ2-7
CASSSRRRGDTQYF,TRBV7-6,TRBJ2-3
CSVEFSGFSGNTIYF,TRBV29-1,TRBJ1-3
CASSALGTSGPYNEQFF,TRBV7-8,TRBJ2-1
CSVEDFSSGGTDTQYF,TRBV29-1,TRBJ2-3
CASSGTSASSYNEQFF,TRBV28,TRBJ2-1
CAWSVRGSNQPQHF,TRBV30,TRBJ1-5
CASSSLWGAGGELFF,TRBV12-3/TRBV12-4,TRBJ2-2
CASLSGRALGEQFF,TRBV7-9,TRBJ2-1
CATRGLAGVRNTGELFF,TRBV12-3/TRBV12-4,TRBJ2-2
CSVITRGSGTDTQYF,TRBV29-1,TRBJ2-3
CAWSVASGGAYNEQFF,TRBV30,TRBJ2-1
CASSLSSWGEYYEQYF,TRBV5-6,TRBJ2-7
CASSPRLAGYGTYEQYF,TRBV7-8,TRBJ2-7
CASSLLAGGGDTQYF,TRBV7-3,TRBJ2-3
CASSLEVTGLGSYNEQFF,TRBV7-2,TRBJ2-1
CASSAGQGDYEQYF,TRBV9,TRBJ2-7
CASSPPPGGGPYNEQFF,TRBV14,TRBJ2-1
CASSQDLGNYGYTF,TRBV4-3,TRBJ1-2
CASSFLTGDREQYF,TRBV27,TRBJ2-7
CASRVTGTTTYNEQFF,TRBV7-8,TRBJ2-1
CASSMEGDACNEQFF,TRBV19,TRBJ2-1
CASSRLAHEQYF,TRBV14,TRBJ2-7
CSARALLAGGNYEQYF,TRBV20-1,TRBJ2-7
CASSFGTGSYNEQFF,TRBV11-2,TRBJ2-1
CASSHTPSYNEQFF,TRBV2,TRBJ2-1
CASSYSRVGGLNTEAFF,TRBV6-5,TRBJ1-1
CAGGAPYEQYF,TRBV7-9,TRBJ2-7
CASSHPRDISGNTIYF,TRBV9,TRBJ1-3
CASTGDRDTDTQYF,TRBV12-3/TRBV12-4,TRBJ2-3
CASSFDHEQYF,TRBV5-5,TRBJ2-7
CSVEFMGRESGEAFF,TRBV29-1,TRBJ1-1
CATSVGLAGINEQFF,TRBV15,TRBJ2-1
CSALPGQGNEQYF,TRBV20-1,TRBJ2-7
CATAWGADRGSTGELFF,TRBV15,TRBJ2-2
CASSFVPDTGELFF,TRBV5-8,TRBJ2-2
CATSRDGSGGEQFF,TRBV15,TRBJ2-1
CSARELESYNEQFF,TRBV20-1,TRBJ2-1
CSVRRTGKGNEQFF,TRBV29-1,TRBJ2-1
CSVTGNFYYEQYF,TRBV29-1,TRBJ2-7
CSARDPSGGNEQFF,TRBV20-1,TRBJ2-1
CASSPRGEEALHF,TRBV13,TRBJ1-6
CASSLSIRNEKLFF,TRBV28,TRBJ1-4